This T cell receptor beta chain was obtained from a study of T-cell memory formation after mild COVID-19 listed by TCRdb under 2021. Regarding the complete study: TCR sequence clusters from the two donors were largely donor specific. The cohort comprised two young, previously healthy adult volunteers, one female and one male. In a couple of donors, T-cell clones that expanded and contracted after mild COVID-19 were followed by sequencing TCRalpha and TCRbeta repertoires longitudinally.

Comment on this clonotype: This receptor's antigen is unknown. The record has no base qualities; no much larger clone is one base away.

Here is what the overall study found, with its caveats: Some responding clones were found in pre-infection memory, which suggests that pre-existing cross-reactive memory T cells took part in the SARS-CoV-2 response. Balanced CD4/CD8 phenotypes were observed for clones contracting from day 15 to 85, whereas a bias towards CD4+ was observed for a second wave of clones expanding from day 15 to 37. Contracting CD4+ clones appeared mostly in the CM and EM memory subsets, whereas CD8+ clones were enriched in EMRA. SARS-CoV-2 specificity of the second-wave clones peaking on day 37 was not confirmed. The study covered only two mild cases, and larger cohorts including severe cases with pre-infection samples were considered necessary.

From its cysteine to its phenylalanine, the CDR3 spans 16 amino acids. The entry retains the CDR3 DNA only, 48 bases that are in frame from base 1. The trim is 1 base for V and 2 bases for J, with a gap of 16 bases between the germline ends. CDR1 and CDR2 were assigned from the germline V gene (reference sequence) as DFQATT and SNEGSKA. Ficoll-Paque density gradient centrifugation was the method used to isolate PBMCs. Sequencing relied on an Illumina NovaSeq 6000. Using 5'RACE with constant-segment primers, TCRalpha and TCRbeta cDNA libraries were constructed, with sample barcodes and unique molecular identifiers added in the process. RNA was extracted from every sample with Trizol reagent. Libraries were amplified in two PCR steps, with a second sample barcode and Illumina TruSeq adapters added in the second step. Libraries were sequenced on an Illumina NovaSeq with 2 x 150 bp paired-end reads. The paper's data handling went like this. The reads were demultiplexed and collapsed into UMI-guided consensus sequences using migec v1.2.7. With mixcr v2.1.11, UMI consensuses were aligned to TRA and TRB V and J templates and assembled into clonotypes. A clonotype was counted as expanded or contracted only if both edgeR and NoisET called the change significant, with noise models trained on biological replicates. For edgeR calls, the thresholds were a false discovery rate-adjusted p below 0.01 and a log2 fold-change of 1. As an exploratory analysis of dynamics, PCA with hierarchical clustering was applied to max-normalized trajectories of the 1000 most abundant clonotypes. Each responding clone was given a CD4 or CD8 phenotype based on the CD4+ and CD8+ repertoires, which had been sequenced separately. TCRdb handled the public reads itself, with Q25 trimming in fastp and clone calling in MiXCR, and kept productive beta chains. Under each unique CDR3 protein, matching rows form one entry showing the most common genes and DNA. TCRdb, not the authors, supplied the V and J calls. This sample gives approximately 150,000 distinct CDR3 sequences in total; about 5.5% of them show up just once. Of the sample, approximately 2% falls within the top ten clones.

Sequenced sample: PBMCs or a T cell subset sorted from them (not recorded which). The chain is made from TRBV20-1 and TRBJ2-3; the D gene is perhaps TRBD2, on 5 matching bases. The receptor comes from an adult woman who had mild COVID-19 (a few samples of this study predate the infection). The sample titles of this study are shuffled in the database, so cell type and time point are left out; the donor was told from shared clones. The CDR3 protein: CSARGLGGPTTDTQYF. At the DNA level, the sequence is TGCAGTGCTAGAGGGCTAGGCGGGCCCACCACAGATACGCAGTATTTT.